This T cell receptor (delta chain) came from a study of gamma-delta T cells after stem cell transplantation. There are a few counts of this clone. TCRdb pairs this DNA with a much larger clone's protein that differs at residue 3, likely a read error; the protein shown was translated from the DNA. The CDR3 consists of 15 residues. CDR1 and CDR2 (germline): GEAIGNYY, EKD. TCRdb re-processed the RT-PCR reads via CATT. The sample lists over 2,000 delta-chain clones; roughly 33% were seen once. The source is a human donor. It is not recorded whose cells these are; they may come from a transplant donor. Input material: gamma-delta T cells. This chain links TRDV2 with TRDJ1, with 9 bases that match TRDD3. CDR3 in amino acids: CARDKLGDRTDKLIF. The CDR3 DNA is TGTGCCCGTGACAAACTGGGGGACCGCACCGATAAACTCATCTTT.